The clone carrying this T cell receptor beta chain was detected many times. What it binds is unknown. This specimen belongs to a study of Graves' ophthalmopathy and Graves' hyperthyroidism. Study overall: Before any treatment, peripheral blood was taken at the initial diagnosis. General study findings and limits: A model built from 13 signatures distinguished ophthalmopathy from stable hyperthyroidism with 87.88% sensitivity and about 80% specificity.

Investigators amplified TCR beta CDR3 regions from RNA transcripts. The authors performed first-round RT-PCR with HTBI primers and then a second-round multiplex PCR. TCRdb fed the multiplex PCR reads into MiXCR, producing one record per CDR3 protein. The data show 200,000 to 250,000 distinct CDR3 sequences, under 25% seen once. Isolation of PBMCs was performed using roughly 10 ml of fresh peripheral blood. The sample comprised peripheral blood. This receptor was obtained from a woman between 45 and 65 years old with Graves' ophthalmopathy.

CDR3 amino acids: CASVGSRGGYTF. The CDR3 region has the DNA TGTGCCAGCGTAGGTTCTCGAGGGGGCTACACCTTC. This chain joins TRBV6-5 and TRBJ1-2; no reliable D call. Trimming took off 8 bases at V and 8 bases at J, with 15 bases between the two ends. CDR3 length equals 12 residues. The V gene's germline CDR1 is MNHEY and CDR2 SVGAGI.